The 30 T cell receptor beta chains given below trace back to one sample, sequenced in a study of cytomegalovirus exposure and HLA in healthy donors. The PCR ran on 60 Vbeta and 13 Jbeta primers. Produced via immunoSEQ multiplex PCR; TCRdb's table is partial and in-frame only. The sample lists about 52,000 clones; around 50% were seen once. The specimen was PBMCs. These receptors were taken from a human donor in good health.

This clone showed up just a few times. The chain has TRBV5-6 and TRBJ2-5, with 14 bases aligning to TRBD2. With V trimmed by 4 bases and J by 0 bases, 8 bases remained unmatched. The CDR3 covers 18 residues. Germline CDR1 SGHDT, CDR2 YYEEEE. CDR3 DNA sequence: TGTGCCAGCAGCATCGGACTAGCGGGGGGCGGCTACCAAGAGACCCAGTACTTC. Its translation: CASSIGLAGGGYQETQYF.

This chain uses TRBV5-1 with TRBJ2-7, with 7 bases fitting TRBD1. V was pared by 4 bases and J by 9 bases, with 13 bases of the junction left unmatched. This CDR3 region has 14 residues. The germline CDR1 and CDR2 sequences are SGHRS and YFSETQ. The CDR3 DNA follows: TGCGCCAGCAGCGGGGACAGCTCCACGAGGGTGCAGTACTTC. It translates to CASSGDSSTRVQYF.

J is TRBJ1-2 and V is TRBV6-6, with D maybe TRBD1 (6 bases). The germline V and J ends were trimmed by 2 bases and 5 bases, with 18 bases remaining between them. The CDR3 is made up of 16 amino acids. The germline CDR1 and CDR2 sequences are MNHNY and SVGAGI (reference sequence). CDR3 residues: CASSYSRGRGDYGYTF. The DNA for the CDR3 is TGTGCCAGCAGTTACAGTCGAGGCAGGGGTGATTATGGCTACACCTTC.

The CDR3 DNA is TGTGCCAGCAGCGCCCCGGGACAGCGAGCCGGGGAGCTGTTTTTT. Translated: CASSAPGQRAGELFF. This chain connects TRBV7-9 to TRBJ2-2; 7 bases map to TRBD1. The V and J ends lost 5 bases and 6 bases, in that order; junction bases with no gene match: 9. Germline loops: CDR1 SEHNR, CDR2 FQNEAQ (reference sequence). The CDR3 runs to 15 residues.

The chain couples TRBV7-8 to TRBJ2-5, with 8 nucleotides matching TRBD2. With 2 bases clipped from V and 2 bases from J, the junction kept 7 bases outside the gene matches. Germline V gene lookup returns CDR1 SGHVS and CDR2 FQNEAQ. The CDR3 loop spans 16 amino acids. The CDR3 sequence: CASSLTGGPRQETQYF. Written as DNA, the CDR3 is TGTGCCAGCAGCTTAACGGGGGGGCCTCGGCAAGAGACCCAGTACTTC.

This clone was counted once. The chain carries TRBV10-3 and TRBJ1-1; maybe TRBD1 (5 bases). This CDR3 comprises 16 residues. CDR1 and CDR2 (germline): ENHRY, SYGVKD. Trimming removed 0 bases at V and 0 bases at J, with 11 bases between. The CDR3 region is CAISESGGGVNTEAFF. The CDR3 bases are TGTGCCATCAGTGAGTCCGGGGGAGGCGTGAACACTGAAGCTTTCTTT.

V usage is TRBV5-8 and J usage is TRBJ1-1, with D possibly being TRBD1 (6 bases). The CDR3 is made up of 15 amino acids. CDR1 is SGHTS, CDR2 YDEGEE, per germline. The V and J ends lost 1 base and 5 bases respectively, with 15 bases between them. CDR3 loop: CASSLLVDRRTEAFF. The CDR3 DNA reads as TGTGCCAGCAGCTTGCTTGTAGACAGGCGGACTGAAGCTTTCTTT. Together with reference TRBV5-8 and TRBJ1-1, the CDR3 gives the full variable domain: EAGVTQSPTHLIKTRGQQATLRCSPISGHTSVYWYQQALGLGLQFLLWYDEGEERNRGNFPPRFSGRQFPNYSSELNVNALELEDSALYLCASSLLVDRRTEAFFGQGTRLTVV.

The J gene is TRBJ2-5, the V gene TRBV7-3; 7 nucleotides line up with TRBD1. The J segment lost 6 bases and the V segment lost 0 bases, leaving 7 bases of the junction unmatched. The CDR3 covers 15 residues. Germline V gene sequence: CDR1 SGHTA, CDR2 FQGTGA. The CDR3 region is CASSLTGQAAKTQYF. CDR3 in DNA: TGTGCCAGCAGCTTAACTGGACAGGCCGCGAAGACCCAGTACTTC.

This clone was seen a handful of times. CDR3 DNA sequence: TGCGCCAGCAGTCAATCGCTGAGATTCCAAGAGACCCAGTACTTC. It yields the protein CASSQSLRFQETQYF. This chain joins TRBV23-1 and TRBJ2-5; D call uncertain. Being an ORF, TRBV23-1 has a function that is uncertain. Trimming removed 0 bases from V and 1 base from J, with 9 bases in between. CDR3 length equals 15 residues.

This chain joins TRBV30 and TRBJ1-4, with D possibly matching TRBD1 (5 bases). CDR3 size: 15 residues. Trimming cost V 1 base and J 1 base, with 10 bases left between them. From germline, CDR1 is GTSNPN and CDR2 SVGIG (reference sequence). The chain's CDR3 is CAWSGMGGTNEKLFF. In nucleotides, the CDR3 is TGTGCCTGGAGTGGTATGGGGGGAACTAATGAAAAACTGTTTTTT. Together with reference TRBV30 and TRBJ1-4, the CDR3 gives the full variable domain: SQTIHQWPATLVQPVGSPLSLECTVEGTSNPNLYWYRQAAGRGLQLLFYSVGIGQISSEVPQNLSASRPQDRQFILSSKKLLLSDSGFYLCAWSGMGGTNEKLFFGSGTQLSVL.

J is TRBJ2-7 and V is TRBV6-5, with 7 bases that match TRBD1. J lost 0 bases, V lost 5 bases, and 7 bases had no gene match. This CDR3 spans 15 amino acids. Germline assignment: CDR1 MNHEY and CDR2 SVGAGI. The CDR3 here is CASSSPGQLSYEQYF. CDR3 coding DNA: TGTGCCAGCAGTAGCCCGGGACAGCTCTCCTACGAGCAGTACTTC.

CDR3 sequence (DNA): TGCGCCAGCAGCCCCAGACTAGCGGGGGGCTCCTACAATGAGCAGTTCTTC. This sequence encodes CASSPRLAGGSYNEQFF. The chain links TRBV4-1 to TRBJ2-1; TRBD2 matches 13 bases. CDR1 is MGHRA and CDR2 is YSYEKL in the germline V gene. V gave up 4 bases and J gave up 0 bases; unmatched junction bases: 3. CDR3 size: 17 residues.

The chain recombines TRBV5-6 with TRBJ2-7; 11 bases map to TRBD1. The CDR3 has 15 amino acids. Germline CDR1 reads SGHDT; CDR2 reads YYEEEE. V trimming: 0 bases; J trimming: 5 bases; junction bases outside the gene matches: 4. As DNA, the CDR3 is TGTGCCAGCAGCTTGGTGGGACAGGGGGTCCACGAGCAGTACTTC. Encoded protein: CASSLVGQGVHEQYF.

This clone was counted once. In DNA form, the CDR3 reads TGCGCCAGCAGCCAGAGCGGGGGGGCCCCCTACGAGCAGTACTTC. Residues: CASSQSGGAPYEQYF. V is TRBV5-1 and J is TRBJ2-7; TRBD2 matches 10 bases. CDR1 and CDR2 from the germline V gene are SGHRS and YFSETQ. The V gene end was trimmed by 4 bases and the J gene end by 2 bases; junction bases not matched to a gene: 6. There are 15 residues in the CDR3.

This clone has only a few counts. The chain has TRBV19 and TRBJ1-1; D is ambiguous. The germline CDR1 and CDR2 sequences are LNHDA and SQIVND (reference sequence). This CDR3 spans 16 amino acids. V was shortened by 3 bases and J by 1 base, with 15 bases between the two germline ends. CDR3 sequence reads: CASSMFRPTRNTEAFF. The CDR3 DNA sequence: TGTGCCAGTAGTATGTTCAGGCCTACGCGGAACACTGAAGCTTTCTTT.

The V and J genes are TRBV5-4 and TRBJ2-7, with TRBD1 identical over 9 bases. There are 13 residues in the CDR3. Germline V gene sequence: CDR1 SGHNT, CDR2 YYREEE (reference sequence). After removal of 4 bases from V and 6 bases from J, the junction contained 5 bases not matched to a gene. The CDR3 is CASSAGQGGEQYF. The CDR3 bases are TGTGCCAGCAGCGCGGGACAGGGAGGCGAGCAGTACTTC.

The chain recombines TRBV27 with TRBJ2-1; 15 positions match TRBD2. The CDR3 loop spans 16 amino acids. Germline-derived CDR1 and CDR2 are MNHEY and SMNVEV (reference sequence). V dropped 4 bases and J dropped 9; count of bases not matched to a gene: 7. The CDR3 nucleotides read TGTGCCAGCAGTTCCGGACTAGCGGGGGGGCGGGGTGAGCAGTTCTTC. Amino acids: CASSSGLAGGRGEQFF.

In this sample, this clone turned up a few times. J is TRBJ2-6 and V is TRBV5-1; the match to TRBD1 covers 8 bases. The length of the CDR3 is 18 residues. CDR1 is SGHRS and CDR2 is YFSETQ in the germline V gene. Trimming took 4 bases from V and 1 from J; bases not matched to a gene: 10. The CDR3 nucleotides are TGCGCCAGCAGCACAGGACAGGGTTCGAGGTCTGGGGCCAACGTCCTGACTTTC. Amino acids: CASSTGQGSRSGANVLTF.

V is TRBV7-2 and J is TRBJ1-5, with D perhaps TRBD1 (5 bases). V was cut by 1 base and J by 4 bases, with 14 bases left in between. Germline CDR1 and CDR2: SGHTA and FQGNSA. The CDR3 sequence is 16 residues long. This CDR3 is CASSLEAGFRNQPQHF. CDR3 bases: TGTGCCAGCAGCTTAGAGGCAGGGTTTCGGAATCAGCCCCAGCATTTT. The complete variable domain, with remaining parts taken from reference TRBV7-2 and TRBJ1-5, reads GAGVSQSPSNKVTEKGKDVELRCDPISGHTALYWYRQSLGQGLEFLIYFQGNSAPDKSGLPSDRFSAERTGGSVSTLTIQRTQQEDSAVYLCASSLEAGFRNQPQHFGDGTRLSIL.

As DNA, the CDR3 is TGTGCCAGCAGCTTAGACGGTCACGCGAAGAACACTGAAGCTTTCTTT. This translates into CASSLDGHAKNTEAFF. This sequence joins TRBV7-2 and TRBJ1-1; D gene unclear. The CDR3 runs 16 residues. CDR1 is SGHTA, CDR2 FQGNSA, per germline. V lost 1 base to trimming and J lost 1 base, with 13 bases between them.

The CDR3 DNA follows: TGTGCCACCAGCAGAGATGGGACGGGGGAGCCGCCCCAGCATTTT. Translating gives CATSRDGTGEPPQHF. The rearrangement uses TRBV15 and TRBJ1-5; D is possibly TRBD1 (5 bases). Germline loops: CDR1 LNHNV, CDR2 YYDKDF (reference sequence). The V end lost 0 bases, the J end lost 9 bases, and 15 bases lay between the germline ends. The CDR3 runs to 15 residues.

This clone was seen a few times. The rearrangement uses TRBV1 and TRBJ1-2; the table calls TRBD1, which could not be checked here. TRBV1 is reported as a pseudogene. This CDR3 is built from 18 residues. The CDR3, as DNA: TGCACCAGCAGCCAAGACCCGATACCTCCAGGGGGTACGGATGGCTACACCTTC. This encodes CTSSQDPIPPGGTDGYTF.

Concerning this clone: Other DNA sequences in this specimen translate into the identical CDR3. The rearrangement links TRBV10-2 to TRBJ2-5; 7 bases map to TRBD2. CDR1 WSHSY and CDR2 SAAADI come from the germline V gene. V lost 4 bases, J lost 1 base, and 0 bases stayed unmatched. CDR3 length equals 13 residues. CDR3 DNA: TGCGCCAGCAGTGTAGCGGGCCAAGAGACCCAGTACTTC. This encodes CASSVAGQETQYF.

This clone was counted a few times. The J gene is TRBJ1-2, the V gene TRBV7-9, with D perhaps TRBD1 (5 bases). The germline V and J ends were trimmed by 5 bases and 2 bases, with 18 bases remaining between them. Germline V lookup: CDR1 SEHNR, CDR2 FQNEAQ (reference sequence). The CDR3 length is 16 residues. Here the CDR3 DNA reads TGTGCCAGCAGCGCTCTTATCAGGGAGGCGAACTATGGCTACACCTTC. This encodes CASSALIREANYGYTF.

V is TRBV27 and J is TRBJ1-5; perhaps TRBD1 as D (5 bases). The germline gives CDR1 MNHEY, CDR2 SMNVEV (reference sequence). This CDR3 has 15 amino acids. The ends were cut back, 0 bases at V and 4 bases at J, with 10 bases in the middle. CDR3 in amino acids: CASSLSGGGNQPQHF. CDR3 nucleotide sequence: TGTGCCAGCAGTTTATCTGGGGGGGGAAATCAGCCCCAGCATTTT.

This clone was detected only a few times. DNA of the CDR3: TGTGCCAGCAGCAGAGGACAGGGGGGGGACGGCTACACCTTC. This sequence encodes CASSRGQGGDGYTF. The V and J genes are TRBV7-9 and TRBJ1-2; TRBD1 matches 10 bases. V dropped 5 bases and J dropped 8; count of bases not matched to a gene: 8. The CDR3 totals 14 residues. CDR1 is SEHNR, CDR2 FQNEAQ, per germline (reference sequence).

This chain uses TRBV4-1 with TRBJ1-4; maybe TRBD1 (6 bases). Trimming shortened V by 1 base and J by 5 bases, and 20 bases separated the two germline ends. The CDR3 runs 18 residues. From germline, CDR1 is MGHRA and CDR2 YSYEKL. The CDR3 sequence is CASSQGLARTAENEKLFF. CDR3 DNA sequence: TGCGCCAGCAGCCAAGGGCTAGCCAGGACAGCGGAAAATGAAAAACTGTTTTTT.

Written as DNA, the CDR3 is TGTGCCAGCAGCCTCCCGGGACAGGGTTCTATTGAGGGGGAGCTGTTTTTT. Protein product: CASSLPGQGSIEGELFF. The chain has TRBV5-4 and TRBJ2-2; 9 bases fit TRBD1. Germline assignment: CDR1 SGHNT and CDR2 YYREEE (reference sequence). The J segment lost 8 bases and the V segment lost 4 bases, leaving 15 bases of the junction unmatched. The CDR3 is 17 amino acids.

The V gene is TRBV19, the J gene TRBJ1-2; tentative D call: TRBD1 (5 bases). Germline CDR1 LNHDA, CDR2 SQIVND (reference sequence). V lost 2 bases and J lost 4, with 11 bases in between. The CDR3 runs to 14 residues. The DNA of the CDR3 is TGTGCCAGTAGTATAATAGGGGCAGGCTATGGCTACACCTTC. Its protein is CASSIIGAGYGYTF.

V and J are TRBV6-6 and TRBJ2-1, with 9 bases that match TRBD2. Germline V gene lookup returns CDR1 MNHNY and CDR2 SVGAGI (reference sequence). The J segment lost 6 bases and the V segment lost 2 bases, leaving 2 bases of the junction unmatched. This CDR3 contains 14 residues. DNA of the CDR3: TGTGCCAGCAGTTACGGGCGGGGGGGCAATGAGCAGTTCTTC. It translates to CASSYGRGGNEQFF.